The 7 T cell receptor beta chains in this list originate from one sample, sequenced in a study of shared clonotypes between healthy human individuals. Assay: immunoSEQ multiplex PCR; the TCRdb copy retains only in-frame clones and omits some. Counted here are about 1.4 million clones, approximately 96% occurring once; the ten biggest clones make up roughly 1.2%. The sample was naive CD4+ T cells sorted from blood. Stated subset: CD45RA+ positively selected. These receptors originate from a man aged 30 to 45 in good health.

The V and J genes are TRBV7-8 and TRBJ2-3; D call uncertain. The CDR3 extends over 13 amino acids. Germline lookup yields CDR1 SGHVS and CDR2 FQNEAQ. The V and J ends lost 5 bases and 7 bases respectively, with 13 bases between them. The CDR3 DNA reads TGTGCCAGCAGCCGCCTAAGGCATAATACGCAGTATTTT. Protein sequence: CASSRLRHNTQYF.

The genes are TRBV6-4 and TRBJ2-7; unclear D gene. Trimming removed 1 base from V and 3 bases from J, with 10 bases in between. The germline gives CDR1 MRHNA, CDR2 SNTAGT. The CDR3 is 14 amino acids. The DNA of the CDR3 is TGTGCCAGCAGTGACTTTCGCCCCTTCTACGAGCAGTACTTC. The encoded protein is CASSDFRPFYEQYF.

A remark on this clone: Distinct nucleotide sequences in the sample also encode this CDR3. This chain connects TRBV11-2 to TRBJ1-1; D is ambiguous. Germline values: CDR1 SGHAT, CDR2 FQNNGV. Trimming cost V 2 bases and J 1 base, with 5 bases left between them. CDR3 length equals 13 residues. CDR3 amino acids: CASSLKGNTEAFF. CDR3 sequence (DNA): TGTGCCAGCAGCTTAAAGGGGAACACTGAAGCTTTCTTT.

CDR3 loop: CASSEGAGQGKKYF. The CDR3 bases are TGTGCCAGCAGTGAAGGGGCGGGACAGGGGAAGAAGTACTTC. V and J are TRBV2 and TRBJ2-7; 10 nucleotides match TRBD1. The CDR3 is 14 amino acids. V was pared by 1 base and J by 11 bases, with 8 bases of the junction left unmatched. Per the germline V gene, CDR1 is SNHLY and CDR2 is FYNNEI.

The chain joins TRBV28 to TRBJ2-5; TRBD1 might be the D (5 bases). The germline V gene encodes CDR1 MDHEN and CDR2 SYDVKM. The CDR3 has 13 residues. V was cut by 5 bases and J by 4 bases, with 11 bases left in between. The CDR3 here is CASSPGHLETQYF. The CDR3 nucleotides read TGTGCCAGCAGTCCCGGACACCTAGAGACCCAGTACTTC.

The V and J genes are TRBV19 and TRBJ1-5; maybe TRBD1 (6 bases). Germline assignment: CDR1 LNHDA and CDR2 SQIVND (reference sequence). The CDR3 totals 15 residues. The V end lost 4 bases, the J end lost 2 bases, and 12 bases lay between the germline ends. The CDR3 loop reads CASSTSGTRNQPQHF. The DNA of the CDR3 is TGTGCCAGTAGTACCTCCGGGACACGCAATCAGCCCCAGCATTTT.

This chain connects TRBV9 to TRBJ1-3; D is ambiguous. V lost 4 bases, J lost 0 bases, and 14 bases lay in between. CDR3 length: 16 residues. Germline V lookup: CDR1 SGDLS, CDR2 YYNGEE. CDR3 region: CASSRWSEVSGNTIYF. CDR3 DNA: TGTGCCAGCAGCCGCTGGAGTGAAGTCTCTGGAAACACCATATATTTT.